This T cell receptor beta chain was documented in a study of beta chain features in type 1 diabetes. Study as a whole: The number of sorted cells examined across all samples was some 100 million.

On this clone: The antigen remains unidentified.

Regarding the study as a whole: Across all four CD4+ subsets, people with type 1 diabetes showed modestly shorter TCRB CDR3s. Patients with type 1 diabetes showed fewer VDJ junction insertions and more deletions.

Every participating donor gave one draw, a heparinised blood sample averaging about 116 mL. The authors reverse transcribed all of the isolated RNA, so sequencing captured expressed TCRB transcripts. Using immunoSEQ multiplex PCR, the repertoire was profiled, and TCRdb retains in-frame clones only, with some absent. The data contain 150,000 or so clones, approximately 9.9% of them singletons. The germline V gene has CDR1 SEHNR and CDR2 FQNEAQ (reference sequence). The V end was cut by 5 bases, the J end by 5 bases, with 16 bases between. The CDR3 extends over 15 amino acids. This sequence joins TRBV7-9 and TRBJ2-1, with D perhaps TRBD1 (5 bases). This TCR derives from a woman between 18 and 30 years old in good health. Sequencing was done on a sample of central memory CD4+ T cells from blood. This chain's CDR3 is CASSQGAGLHNEQFF. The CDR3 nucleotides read TGTGCCAGCAGCCAAGGAGCAGGGCTTCACAATGAGCAGTTCTTC.